One and the same sample provided the 21 T cell receptor beta chains below, sequenced in a study of blood T cell repertoires in COVID-19. TCRdb's copy holds only in-frame clones and misses some; the assay was immunoSEQ multiplex PCR. The table lists around 300,000 clones, about 85% of them singletons. The sequenced material came from peripheral blood. The receptors derive from a human donor in a cohort sampled during active COVID-19.

This rearrangement joins TRBV6-6 to TRBJ2-3; D might be TRBD1 (5 bases). CDR1 MNHNY and CDR2 SVGAGI come from the germline V gene (reference sequence). This CDR3 contains 12 residues. The germline V and J ends were trimmed by 6 bases and 7 bases, with 11 bases remaining between them. CDR3 bases: TGTGCCAGCAGCACGGCAGGGTATACGCAGTATTTT. This codes for CASSTAGYTQYF.

The chain is built from TRBV12-3 or TRBV12-4 and TRBJ1-2; D not resolved. V lost 5 bases, J lost 0 bases, and 7 bases lay in between. This CDR3 contains 13 residues. CDR3 sequence (DNA): TGTGCCAGCAGTCCCCTAGCTAACTATGGCTACACCTTC. Translation: CASSPLANYGYTF.

The rearrangement uses TRBV4-2 and TRBJ1-4; tentatively, D is TRBD1 (5 bases). The CDR3 is made up of 14 amino acids. V dropped 1 base and J dropped 4 bases, with 7 bases sitting between them. Germline V gives CDR1 LGHNA, CDR2 YNFKEQ. CDR3 coding DNA: TGTGCCAGCAGCCAAGCGGGGGGTAATGAAAAACTGTTTTTT. Translated, it gives CASSQAGGNEKLFF.

This chain joins TRBV5-1 and TRBJ2-3; tentative D call: TRBD1 (6 bases). CDR3 length: 15 amino acids. CDR1 and CDR2 from the germline V gene are SGHRS and YFSETQ. V lost 3 bases, J lost 5 bases, and 16 bases lay in between. CDR3 protein: CASSWSGDRGDTQYF. The CDR3, as DNA: TGCGCCAGCAGCTGGTCAGGGGATCGGGGAGATACGCAGTATTTT.

V gene TRBV11-3 combines with J gene TRBJ1-2, with D possibly TRBD1 on 5 matching bases. This CDR3 spans 17 amino acids. V lost 1 base and J 4 bases, leaving 19 bases between the germline ends. CDR1 and CDR2 (germline): SGHNT, YENEEA. CDR3 coding DNA: TGTGCCAGCAGCTTAGCGTATAGAACAGGCGGACCCTATGGCTACACCTTC. It specifies CASSLAYRTGGPYGYTF. Complete variable domain (other parts from reference TRBV11-3 and TRBJ1-2): EAGVVQSPRYKIIEKKQPVAFWCNPISGHNTLYWYLQNLGQGPELLIRYENEEAVDDSQLPKDRFSAERLKGVDSTLKIQPAELGDSAVYLCASSLAYRTGGPYGYTFGSGTRLTVV.

The chain recombines TRBV10-3 with TRBJ2-7; TRBD2 matches at 8 bases. There are 14 residues in the CDR3. The V gene's germline CDR1 is ENHRY and CDR2 SYGVKD. The junction had 15 bases not matched to a gene; V was cut back by 11 bases and J by 6 bases. Here the CDR3 reads CAAQAGTRGGEQYF. As DNA, the CDR3 is TGTGCCGCACAGGCCGGGACTAGAGGGGGCGAGCAGTACTTC.

This rearrangement joins TRBV14 to TRBJ1-2, with D maybe TRBD1 (5 bases). Trimming took off 2 bases at V and 8 bases at J, with 9 bases between the two ends. The CDR3 length is 12 residues. Germline CDR1 is SGHDN and CDR2 is FVKESK. The CDR3 DNA reads as TGTGCCAGCAGCCAACAGGGTTTGGGCTACACCTTC. The encoded protein is CASSQQGLGYTF.

V and J are TRBV11-2 and TRBJ1-2; D unresolved. This CDR3 has 16 residues. Trimming cost V 4 bases and J 8 bases, with 23 bases left between them. Germline V gene lookup returns CDR1 SGHAT and CDR2 FQNNGV. CDR3 DNA: TGTGCCAGCAGCTCCATATCTTGGGCCACATCGGCCGGCTACACCTTC. This translates into CASSSISWATSAGYTF.

The chain joins TRBV6-5 to TRBJ1-2; 8 nucleotides line up with TRBD1. This CDR3 contains 13 residues. Germline assignment: CDR1 MNHEY and CDR2 SVGAGI. V shed 2 bases and J 8 bases; nucleotides not matched to a gene: 4. CDR3 residues: CASSYQGAGGYTF. The CDR3 DNA reads as TGTGCCAGCAGTTACCAGGGGGCCGGGGGCTACACCTTC.

This clone was seen a handful of times. The chain has TRBV14 and TRBJ1-2; the D is unclear. Trimming removed 4 bases at V and 8 bases at J, with 14 bases between. Germline V gene data show CDR1 as SGHDN and CDR2 as FVKESK. The CDR3 has 13 residues. The chain's CDR3 is CASSPQLGSGYTF. The CDR3 region has the DNA TGTGCCAGCAGCCCACAGCTGGGCTCCGGCTACACCTTC. The variable domain in full, with the rest retrieved from reference TRBV14 and TRBJ1-2, is EAGVTQFPSHSVIEKGQTVTLRCDPISGHDNLYWYRRVMGKEIKFLLHFVKESKQDESGMPNNRFLAERTGGTYSTLKVQPAELEDSGVYFCASSPQLGSGYTFGSGTRLTVV.

The chain is built from TRBV5-1 and TRBJ2-5, with D tentatively TRBD2 (6 bases). Germline-derived CDR1 and CDR2 are SGHRS and YFSETQ. The CDR3 spans 14 residues. Trimming pared 5 bases from V and 5 bases from J, leaving 16 bases between. CDR3 nucleotide sequence: TGCGCCAGCAGTAATAGCGGAGGAGGGGAGACCCAGTACTTC. It codes for CASSNSGGGETQYF.

The chain joins TRBV19 to TRBJ2-1; 8 nucleotides align to TRBD2. Germline CDR1 is LNHDA and CDR2 is SQIVND (reference sequence). The CDR3 runs to 16 residues. The V segment lost 5 bases and the J segment 9 bases; nucleotides outside the gene matches: 15. CDR3 bases: TGTGCCAGTAGTCCCGGGGGTAGCGGGATTTTCTTTGAGCAGTTCTTC. This gives the protein CASSPGGSGIFFEQFF.

The J gene is TRBJ2-7, the V gene TRBV27; TRBD1 matches at 9 bases. The CDR3 is made up of 14 amino acids. Trimming cost V 6 bases and J 4 bases; bases outside gene matches: 7. Germline V gives CDR1 MNHEY, CDR2 SMNVEV (reference sequence). CDR3 amino acids: CASRSQGAGYEQYF. The CDR3 bases are TGTGCCAGCAGGTCACAGGGGGCAGGTTACGAGCAGTACTTC.

The V and J genes are TRBV12-3 or TRBV12-4 and TRBJ1-1; no reliable D call. The CDR3 contains 13 residues. V was cut by 5 bases and J by 1 base, with 8 bases left in between. As DNA, the CDR3 is TGTGCCAGCAGTAAAAACAGGAACACTGAAGCTTTCTTT. This sequence encodes CASSKNRNTEAFF.

The J gene is TRBJ2-7, the V gene TRBV5-1, with D possibly TRBD2 on 6 matching bases. The CDR3 runs to 14 residues. V lost 4 bases, J lost 2 bases, and 13 bases lay in between. Germline CDR1 reads SGHRS; CDR2 reads YFSETQ. As DNA, the CDR3 is TGCGCCAGCAGCCCCGGGACTCTCACCTACGAGCAGTACTTC. Residues: CASSPGTLTYEQYF.

This clone occurred a few times. J is TRBJ2-7 and V is TRBV27, with a tentative D call TRBD1 (5 bases). Deletions cut 0 bases from V and 0 bases from J, with 12 bases between. The germline gives CDR1 MNHEY, CDR2 SMNVEV (reference sequence). The CDR3 runs to 16 residues. CDR3 DNA: TGTGCCAGCAGTTTATCAGGGGCGATCGGCTCCTACGAGCAGTACTTC. Translation: CASSLSGAIGSYEQYF.

The chain employs TRBV27 and TRBJ2-7; 10 nucleotides align to TRBD2. J lost 7 bases, V lost 2 bases, and 8 bases had no gene match. This CDR3 has 15 residues. From germline, CDR1 is MNHEY and CDR2 SMNVEV (reference sequence). CDR3 amino acids: CASSLGSSGSYEQYF. CDR3 DNA sequence: TGTGCCAGCAGTTTAGGTTCTAGCGGGAGTTATGAGCAGTACTTC.

This clone turned up a few times. The chain links TRBV7-8 to TRBJ1-5; 7 bases map to TRBD1. Germline lookup yields CDR1 SGHVS and CDR2 FQNEAQ. The V segment lost 5 bases and the J segment 3 bases; nucleotides outside the gene matches: 7. The CDR3 extends over 15 amino acids. The CDR3 is CASSPGGTTNQPQHF. The CDR3, as DNA: TGTGCCAGCAGCCCAGGGGGGACAACCAATCAGCCCCAGCATTTT.

The chain carries TRBV5-5 and TRBJ2-2; 10 nucleotides agree with TRBD2. Germline CDR1 is SGHKS and CDR2 is YYEKEE (reference sequence). The junction had 2 bases not matched to a gene; V was cut back by 6 bases and J by 6 bases. The CDR3 is 13 residues long. For the CDR3, the DNA is TGTGCCAGCACGACTAGCGGGCCCGGGGAGCTGTTTTTT. This encodes CASTTSGPGELFF.

This chain's CDR3 is CASSLGPGLEAFF. The CDR3 DNA reads TGTGCCAGCAGCTTAGGCCCAGGCCTAGAAGCTTTCTTT. V gene TRBV7-6 combines with J gene TRBJ1-1; D is ambiguous. Trimming left V 1 base short and J 8 bases short, with 11 bases between. This CDR3 has 13 residues. Germline V CDR1 and CDR2: SGHVS, FNYEAQ.

This chain links TRBV19 with TRBJ1-2; the D gene is possibly TRBD1 (6 bases). The CDR3 extends over 17 amino acids. Germline CDR1 and CDR2: LNHDA and SQIVND (reference sequence). V lost 4 bases and J lost 0, with 18 bases in between. The CDR3 region is CASSTRLTGYSNYGYTF. CDR3 coding DNA: TGTGCCAGTAGTACCCGACTCACAGGGTATTCTAACTATGGCTACACCTTC.